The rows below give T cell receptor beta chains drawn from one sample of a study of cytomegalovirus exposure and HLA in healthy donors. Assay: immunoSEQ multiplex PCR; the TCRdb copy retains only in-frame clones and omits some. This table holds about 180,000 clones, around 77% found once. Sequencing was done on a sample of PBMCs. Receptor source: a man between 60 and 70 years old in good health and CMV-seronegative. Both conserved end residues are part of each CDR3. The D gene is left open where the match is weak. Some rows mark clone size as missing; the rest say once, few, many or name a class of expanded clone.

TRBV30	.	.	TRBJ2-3	CAWSVLPSGTDTQYF	TGTGCCTGGAGTGTACTTCCTAGCGGCACAGATACGCAGTATTTT
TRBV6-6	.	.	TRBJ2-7	CASSYGPREQYF	TGTGCCAGCAGTTACGGTCCGCGAGAGCAGTACTTC
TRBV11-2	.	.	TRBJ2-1	CASSLGPGRGNSYNEQFF	TGTGCCAGCAGCTTGGGGCCGGGGCGGGGTAACTCCTACAATGAGCAGTTCTTC
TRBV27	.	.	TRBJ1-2	CASSSLSAPTNYGYTF	TGTGCCAGCAGTTCGCTAAGCGCGCCAACTAACTATGGCTACACCTTC
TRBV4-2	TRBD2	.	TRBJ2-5	CASSQELAGWETQYF	TGTGCCAGCAGTCAGGAACTAGCGGGATGGGAGACCCAGTACTTC
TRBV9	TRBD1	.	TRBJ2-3	CASSPRTGADTDTQYF	TGTGCCAGCAGCCCCAGGACAGGAGCCGACACAGATACGCAGTATTTT
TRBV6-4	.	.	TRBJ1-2	CASSALLGGFGGYTF	TGTGCCAGCAGTGCCCTTCTTGGGGGGTTTGGTGGCTACACCTTC
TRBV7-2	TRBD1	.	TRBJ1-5	CASSLRQGRQTF	TGTGCCAGCAGCCTCCGACAGGGACGGCAAACATTT
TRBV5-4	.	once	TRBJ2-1	CASSLPTDLNSYNEQFF	TGTGCCAGCAGCTTACCCACAGACCTGAACTCCTACAATGAGCAGTTCTTC
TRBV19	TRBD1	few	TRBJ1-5	CASSIPGQGARQPQHF	TGTGCCAGTAGTATCCCGGGACAGGGGGCTCGACAGCCCCAGCATTTT
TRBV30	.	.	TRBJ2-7	CAWSKNYEQYF	TGTGCCTGGAGTAAGAATTACGAGCAGTACTTC
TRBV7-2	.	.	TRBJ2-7	CASSLFGSGESEQYF	TGTGCCAGCAGCTTATTCGGGAGCGGAGAGAGCGAGCAGTACTTC
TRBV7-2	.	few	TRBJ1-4	CASSAKQDVYEKLFF	TGTGCCAGCAGCGCAAAACAGGATGTTTATGAAAAACTGTTTTTT
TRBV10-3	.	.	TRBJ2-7	CAIRGNREQDSYEQYF	TGTGCCATCAGGGGTAACAGGGAACAGGATTCCTACGAGCAGTACTTC
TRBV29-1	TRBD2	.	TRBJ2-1	CSVAGGLAAYNEQFF	TGCAGCGTTGCCGGGGGACTAGCGGCTTACAATGAGCAGTTCTTC
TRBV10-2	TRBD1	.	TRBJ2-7	CASSQTGGSYEQYF	TGCGCCAGCAGTCAGACAGGGGGTTCCTACGAGCAGTACTTC
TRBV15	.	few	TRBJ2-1	CATSRDDLYGYNEQFF	TGTGCCACCAGCAGAGATGACTTGTACGGGTACAATGAGCAGTTCTTC
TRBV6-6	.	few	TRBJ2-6	CASSSNRPGANVLTF	TGTGCCAGCAGTTCCAACAGGCCTGGGGCCAACGTCCTGACTTTC
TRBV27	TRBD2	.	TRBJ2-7	CASSLASGSSYEQYF	TGTGCCAGCAGTTTGGCTAGCGGGAGTTCCTACGAGCAGTACTTC
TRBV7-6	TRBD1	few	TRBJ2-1	CASSSRDRGSHEQFF	TGTGCCAGCAGCTCCCGGGACAGGGGGTCGCATGAGCAGTTCTTC
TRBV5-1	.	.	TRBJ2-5	CASSLDPGRMTQYF	TGCGCCAGCAGCTTGGATCCAGGGCGTATGACCCAGTACTTC
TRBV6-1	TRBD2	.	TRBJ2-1	CASSEAPSGYNEQFF	TGTGCCAGCAGTGAAGCGCCTAGCGGGTACAATGAGCAGTTCTTC
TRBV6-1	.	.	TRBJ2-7	CASSEARPRSGYEQYF	TGTGCCAGCAGTGAAGCGCGCCCCCGATCGGGCTACGAGCAGTACTTC
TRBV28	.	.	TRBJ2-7	CASSLSGQGGYEQYF	TGTGCCAGCAGTTTAAGCGGGCAGGGTGGGTACGAGCAGTACTTC
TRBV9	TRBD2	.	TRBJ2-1	CASSVGPGLAGSNEQFF	TGTGCCAGCAGCGTGGGGCCGGGACTAGCGGGTTCCAATGAGCAGTTCTTC
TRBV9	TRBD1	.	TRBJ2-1	CASSHPVWGKGANNEQFF	TGTGCCAGCAGCCATCCAGTTTGGGGGAAGGGGGCCAACAATGAGCAGTTCTTC
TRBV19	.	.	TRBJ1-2	CASSTRAGAYGYTF	TGTGCCAGTAGTACCCGGGCAGGGGCCTATGGCTACACCTTC
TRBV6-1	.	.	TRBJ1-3	CASSEMSGNTIYF	TGTGCCAGCAGTGAAATGTCGGGAAACACCATATATTTT
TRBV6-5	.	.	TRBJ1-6	CASSRGSTNSPLNF	TGTGCCAGCAGTCGCGGATCGACTAATTCACCCCTCAACTTT
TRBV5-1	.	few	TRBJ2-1	CASSLAGGENEQFF	TGCGCCAGCAGCTTGGCCGGCGGGGAGAATGAGCAGTTCTTC
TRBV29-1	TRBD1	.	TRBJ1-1	CSVNPGGESAEAFF	TGCAGCGTTAACCCAGGGGGAGAGTCGGCTGAAGCTTTCTTT
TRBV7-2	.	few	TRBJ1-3	CASSIDRGNTIYF	TGTGCCAGCAGCATAGACAGGGGAAACACCATATATTTT
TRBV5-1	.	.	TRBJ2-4	CASSLGSRELDIQYF	TGCGCCAGCAGCTTGGGCAGTAGAGAGCTAGACATTCAGTACTTC
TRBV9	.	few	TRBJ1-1	CASSYGGSSEAFF	TGTGCCAGCAGCTATGGGGGCAGCTCCGAAGCTTTCTTT
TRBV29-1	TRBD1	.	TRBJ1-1	CSVIGTVYTEAFF	TGCAGCGTTATCGGGACAGTATACACTGAAGCTTTCTTT
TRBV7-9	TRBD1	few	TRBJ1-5	CASSTTGKDQPQHF	TGTGCCAGCAGCACGACAGGGAAGGATCAGCCCCAGCATTTT
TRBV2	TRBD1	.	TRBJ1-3	CASGDRGYALSGNTIYF	TGTGCCAGCGGGGACAGGGGGTACGCTCTCTCTGGAAACACCATATATTTT
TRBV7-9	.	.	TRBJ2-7	CASSPKTGNYEQYF	TGTGCCAGCAGCCCGAAAACAGGGAACTACGAGCAGTACTTC
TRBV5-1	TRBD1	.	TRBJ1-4	CASSPGQGLTTNEKLFF	TGCGCCAGCAGCCCTGGACAGGGACTTACAACTAATGAAAAACTGTTTTTT
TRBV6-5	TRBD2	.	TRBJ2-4	CASTPGGEGIQYF	TGTGCCAGCACCCCGGGGGGGGAGGGCATTCAGTACTTC
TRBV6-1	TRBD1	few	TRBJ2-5	CASADRGEVETQYF	TGTGCCAGCGCAGACAGGGGGGAGGTAGAGACCCAGTACTTC
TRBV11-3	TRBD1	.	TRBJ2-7	CASSRDRGYEQYF	TGTGCCAGCAGCCGGGACAGGGGCTACGAGCAGTACTTC
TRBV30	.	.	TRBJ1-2	CAWTLSQGGYTF	TGTGCCTGGACTTTGTCACAGGGTGGCTACACCTTC
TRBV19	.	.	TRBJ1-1	CASSTTANTEAFF	TGTGCCAGTAGTACGACAGCGAACACTGAAGCTTTCTTT
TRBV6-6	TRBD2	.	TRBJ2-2	CASSRTSGRNTGELFF	TGTGCCAGCAGTCGGACTAGCGGGAGGAACACCGGGGAGCTGTTTTTT
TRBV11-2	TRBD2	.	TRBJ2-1	CASSLVVAGNSYNEQFF	TGTGCCAGCAGCTTAGTTGTAGCGGGGAACTCCTACAATGAGCAGTTCTTC
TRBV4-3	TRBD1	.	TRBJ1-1	CASSPGTGNTEAFF	TGCGCCAGCAGTCCCGGGACAGGGAACACTGAAGCTTTCTTT
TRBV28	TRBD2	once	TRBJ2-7	CASSLGATGGYEQYF	TGTGCCAGCAGTTTAGGGGCTACGGGAGGCTACGAGCAGTACTTC
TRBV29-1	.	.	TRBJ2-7	CSSSSDSYEQYF	TGCAGCAGCTCCTCCGACTCCTACGAGCAGTACTTC
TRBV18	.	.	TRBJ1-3	CASSPPGQGSAGNTIYF	TGTGCCAGCTCACCACCGGGGCAGGGTTCCGCTGGAAACACCATATATTTT
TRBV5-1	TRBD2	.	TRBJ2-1	CASRETSGHNEQFF	TGCGCCAGCAGAGAGACTAGCGGACACAATGAGCAGTTCTTC
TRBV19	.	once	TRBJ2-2	CASSIARQLGGGELFF	TGTGCCAGTAGTATAGCAAGGCAGCTCGGCGGCGGGGAGCTGTTTTTT
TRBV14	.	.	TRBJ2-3	CASSQDRWGQQYF	TGTGCCAGCAGCCAAGATAGGTGGGGACAGCAGTATTTT
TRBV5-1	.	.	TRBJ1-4	CASSLGSGGKEKLFF	TGCGCCAGCAGCTTGGGTAGCGGGGGCAAGGAAAAACTGTTTTTT
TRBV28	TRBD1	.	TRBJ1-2	CASSVQGAIGYTF	TGTGCCAGCAGTGTACAGGGGGCGATTGGCTACACCTTC
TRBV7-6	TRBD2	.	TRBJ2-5	CASSLSGGYQETQYF	TGTGCCAGCAGCCTCAGCGGGGGGTACCAAGAGACCCAGTACTTC
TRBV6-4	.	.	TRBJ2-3	CASSDSGGRTDTQYF	TGTGCCAGCAGTGACTCTGGCGGCCGCACAGATACGCAGTATTTT
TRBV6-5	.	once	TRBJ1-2	CASSLAGVDGYTF	TGTGCCAGCAGCCTTGCCGGGGTCGACGGCTACACCTTC
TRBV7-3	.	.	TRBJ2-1	CASSTAAVNEQFF	TGTGCCAGCAGCACCGCAGCGGTTAATGAGCAGTTCTTC
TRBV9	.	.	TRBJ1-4	CASSVFPDEKLFF	TGTGCCAGCAGCGTGTTCCCAGATGAAAAACTGTTTTTT